Reported below is one TCR beta chain. Its antigen is not identified. This sample was included in a study of post-analysis software for immune sequencing data. Study at large: In terms of disease course, relapsing-remitting, secondary progressive and progressive-relapsing multiple sclerosis were included.

Study-wide results and limits: Compared with controls, patients had more of 4 to 6 TRBV segments, including TRBV5-6, TRBV5-1 and TRBV20-1.

The V gene lost 4 bases and the J gene lost 5 bases, with 18 bases spanning the gap. The germline gives CDR1 SGHTA, CDR2 FQGNSA. This CDR3 is built from 16 residues. The library was made from cDNA and included unique molecular identifiers. Starting from roughly 1 to 10 million T cells, the study yielded approximately 460,000 cDNA molecules. TCRdb itself ran the PCR reads through MiXCR, one entry per CDR3 protein. The table records approximately 360,000 distinct CDR3 sequences, around a third of them present only once. The receptor was isolated from a girl between 10 and 17 years old with multiple sclerosis. The chain has TRBV7-2 and TRBJ2-1; D may be TRBD1 or TRBD2 (5 bases each). The specimen was blood. The CDR3 DNA reads as TGTGCCAGCAGCTCCAACGGGGCAACCGTTAACAATGAGCAGTTCTTC. The encoded protein is CASSSNGATVNNEQFF. The full variable domain, completed using reference TRBV7-2 and TRBJ2-1, is GAGVSQSPSNKVTEKGKDVELRCDPISGHTALYWYRQSLGQGLEFLIYFQGNSAPDKSGLPSDRFSAERTGGSVSTLTIQRTQQEDSAVYLCASSSNGATVNNEQFFGPGTRLTVL.